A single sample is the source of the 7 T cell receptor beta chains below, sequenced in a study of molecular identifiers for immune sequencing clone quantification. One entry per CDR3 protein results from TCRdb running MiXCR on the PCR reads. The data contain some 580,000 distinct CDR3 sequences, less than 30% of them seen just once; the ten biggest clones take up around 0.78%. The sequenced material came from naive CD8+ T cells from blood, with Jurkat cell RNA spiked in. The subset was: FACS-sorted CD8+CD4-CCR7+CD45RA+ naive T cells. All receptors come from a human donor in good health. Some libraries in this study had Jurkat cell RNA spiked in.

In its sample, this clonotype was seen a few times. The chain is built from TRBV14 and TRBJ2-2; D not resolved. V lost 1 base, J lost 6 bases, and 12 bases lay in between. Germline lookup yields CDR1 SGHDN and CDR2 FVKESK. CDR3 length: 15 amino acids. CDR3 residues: CASSQGSLWAGELFF. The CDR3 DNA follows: TGTGCCAGCAGCCAAGGGTCCCTCTGGGCCGGGGAGCTGTTTTTT.

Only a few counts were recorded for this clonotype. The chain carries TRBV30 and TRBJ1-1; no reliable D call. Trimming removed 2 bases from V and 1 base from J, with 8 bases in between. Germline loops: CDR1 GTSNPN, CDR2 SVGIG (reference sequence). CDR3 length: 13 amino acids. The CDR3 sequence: CAWSFHSNTEAFF. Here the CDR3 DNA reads TGTGCCTGGAGTTTCCACTCGAACACTGAAGCTTTCTTT.

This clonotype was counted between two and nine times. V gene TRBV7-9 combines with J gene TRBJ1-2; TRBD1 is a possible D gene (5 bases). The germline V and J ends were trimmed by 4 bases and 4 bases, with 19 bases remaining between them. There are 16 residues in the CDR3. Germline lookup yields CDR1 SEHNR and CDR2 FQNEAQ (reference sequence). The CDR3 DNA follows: TGTGCCAGCAGCTCTAAGGGTCAGGGTGCCAGCTATGGCTACACCTTC. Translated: CASSSKGQGASYGYTF. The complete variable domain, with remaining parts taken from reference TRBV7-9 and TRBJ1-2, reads DTGVSQNPRHKITKRGQNVTFRCDPISEHNRLYWYRQTLGQGPEFLTYFQNEAQLEKSRLLSDRFSAERPKGSFSTLEIQRTEQGDSAMYLCASSSKGQGASYGYTFGSGTRLTVV.

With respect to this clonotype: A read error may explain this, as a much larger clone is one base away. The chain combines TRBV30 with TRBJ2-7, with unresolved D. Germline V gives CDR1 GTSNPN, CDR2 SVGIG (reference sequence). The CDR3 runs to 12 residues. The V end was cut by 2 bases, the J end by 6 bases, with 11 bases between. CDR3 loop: CAWSILGCEQYF. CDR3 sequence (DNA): TGTGCCTGGAGTATACTGGGGTGCGAGCAGTACTTC.

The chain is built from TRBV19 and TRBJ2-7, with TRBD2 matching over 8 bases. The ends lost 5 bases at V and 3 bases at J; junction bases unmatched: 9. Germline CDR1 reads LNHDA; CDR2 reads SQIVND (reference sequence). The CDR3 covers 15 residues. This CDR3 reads CASSSAGGQIYEQYF. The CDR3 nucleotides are TGTGCCAGTAGTTCTGCGGGGGGCCAAATCTACGAGCAGTACTTC.

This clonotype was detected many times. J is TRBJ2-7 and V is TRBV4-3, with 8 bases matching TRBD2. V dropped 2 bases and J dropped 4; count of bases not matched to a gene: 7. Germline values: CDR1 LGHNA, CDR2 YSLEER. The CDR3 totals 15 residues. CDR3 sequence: CASSQSLREVYEQYF. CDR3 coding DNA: TGCGCCAGCAGCCAAAGTTTGCGGGAGGTATACGAGCAGTACTTC.

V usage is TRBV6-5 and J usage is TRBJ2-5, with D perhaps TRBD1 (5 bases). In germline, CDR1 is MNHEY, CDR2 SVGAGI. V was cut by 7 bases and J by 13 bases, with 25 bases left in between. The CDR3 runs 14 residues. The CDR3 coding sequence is TGTGCCAGCAACGACAGATACGCCCAAGAGCCCCCGTACTTC. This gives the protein CASNDRYAQEPPYF.